This is a list of T cell receptor beta chains from one sample in a study of OX40 agonist ivuxolimab in advanced cancers. Clones were read by immunoSEQ multiplex PCR, and TCRdb kept only the in-frame ones, dropping some. Of tens of thousands of clones in the sample, about 80% were seen once. Specimen: CD4+ or CD8+ T cells sorted from blood, collected in a trial of the OX40 agonist ivuxolimab. The origin of the receptors is an adult with an advanced solid tumor such as melanoma, head and neck, liver or kidney cancer. Each CDR3 is given with its conserved first and last residue. D genes are given only for firm matches. Clone sizes are given selectively: once, few, many, or a class where the clone is expanded.

D gene	J gene	V gene	clone size	CDR3 length	CDR3 protein	CDR3 DNA
-	TRBJ2-1	TRBV29-1	few	12	CSVVKGGNEQFF	TGCAGCGTTGTTAAGGGGGGCAATGAGCAGTTCTTC
TRBD1	TRBJ2-2	TRBV19	-	16	CASSMAQGVNTGELFF	TGTGCCAGTAGTATGGCTCAGGGGGTGAACACCGGGGAGCTGTTTTTT
-	TRBJ2-3	TRBV7-2	-	16	CASSSRRTGITDTQYF	TGTGCCAGCAGCTCCCGAAGAACAGGTATCACAGATACGCAGTATTTT
-	TRBJ1-1	TRBV6-7	-	16	CASSHCLGLQNTEAFF	TGTGCCAGCAGTCACTGCCTAGGACTGCAGAACACTGAAGCTTTCTTT
-	TRBJ2-5	TRBV5-4	-	17	CASSRTALPVRQETQYF	TGTGCCAGCAGCCGGACAGCCCTTCCGGTCCGGCAAGAGACCCAGTACTTC
-	TRBJ2-3	TRBV5-6	-	12	CASSPNSDTQYF	TGTGCCAGCAGCCCCAACTCAGATACGCAGTATTTT
TRBD1	TRBJ2-7	TRBV7-8	-	15	CASSFRTGGNYEQYF	TGTGCCAGCAGCTTCCGGACAGGGGGCAACTACGAGCAGTACTTC
-	TRBJ2-7	TRBV23-1	-	13	CASSRGITYEQYF	TGCGCCAGCAGTCGGGGGATAACCTACGAGCAGTACTTC
TRBD2	TRBJ2-1	TRBV9	-	18	CASSATRSTTGGGNEQFF	TGTGCCAGCAGCGCCACACGAAGTACTACGGGGGGAGGGAATGAGCAGTTCTTC
TRBD1	TRBJ1-2	TRBV5-6	-	15	CASSPLSTGGNGYTF	TGTGCCAGCAGCCCTTTGTCGACAGGGGGCAATGGCTACACCTTC
-	TRBJ2-1	TRBV20-1	-	10	CSARINEQFF	TGCAGTGCTAGAATAAATGAGCAGTTCTTC
-	TRBJ1-1	TRBV27	-	13	CASSLNRNTEAFF	TGTGCCAGCAGTTTGAACAGGAACACTGAAGCTTTCTTT
-	TRBJ1-2	TRBV19	once	13	CASSFLLLGGYTF	TGTGCCAGTAGTTTTTTACTTTTGGGTGGCTACACCTTC
TRBD2	TRBJ2-5	TRBV7-9	-	15	CASSRNRGGEETQYF	TGTGCCAGCAGCCGGAACCGGGGGGGCGAAGAGACCCAGTACTTC
-	TRBJ2-2	TRBV27	-	14	CASSSSGYAGELFF	TGTGCCAGCAGTTCATCGGGGTACGCCGGGGAGCTGTTTTTT
-	TRBJ2-1	TRBV21-1	-	15	CASSTVWTSGDEQFF	TGTGCCAGCAGCACCGTTTGGACTAGCGGGGATGAGCAGTTCTTC
TRBD1	TRBJ1-4	TRBV7-9	-	13	CASSMGQWEKLFF	TGTGCCAGCAGCATGGGACAGTGGGAAAAACTGTTTTTT
TRBD1	TRBJ1-2	TRBV15	-	14	CATSRDRGDYGYTF	TGTGCCACCAGCAGAGACAGGGGGGACTATGGCTACACCTTC
-	TRBJ2-7	TRBV6-5	-	9	CASKDEQYF	TGTGCCAGCAAGGACGAGCAGTACTTC
TRBD1	TRBJ1-1	TRBV5-6	-	17	CASSSLRDRGSNTEAFF	TGTGCCAGCAGTTCGCTCCGGGACAGGGGTTCGAACACTGAAGCTTTCTTT
-	TRBJ2-1	TRBV11-3	-	17	CASSARWTGADENEQFF	TGTGCCAGCAGCGCCCGCTGGACGGGGGCGGACGAGAATGAGCAGTTCTTC
-	TRBJ2-7	TRBV13	-	17	CASSLGQGPLLSYEQYF	TGTGCCAGCAGCTTAGGTCAGGGGCCCCTCCTTTCCTACGAGCAGTACTTC
TRBD2	TRBJ2-1	TRBV28	-	15	CASSQTSGDYNEQFF	TGTGCCAGCAGTCAAACTAGCGGGGATTACAATGAGCAGTTCTTC
TRBD1	TRBJ2-7	TRBV7-6	-	16	CASSLVTGQGSDEQYF	TGTGCCAGCAGCTTAGTTACGGGACAGGGGAGTGACGAGCAGTACTTC
-	TRBJ1-1	TRBV7-2	-	13	CASSLRGNTEAFF	TGTGCCAGCAGCCTCCGAGGGAACACTGAAGCTTTCTTT
-	TRBJ2-7	TRBV4-1	-	17	CASSPRPGEGLTYEQYF	TGCGCCAGCAGCCCCAGGCCTGGGGAAGGGCTTACCTACGAGCAGTACTTC
TRBD1	TRBJ2-3	TRBV10-3	-	14	CAISEGTGRDTQYF	TGTGCCATCAGTGAGGGGACAGGGAGAGATACGCAGTATTTT
TRBD1	TRBJ2-7	TRBV10-3	-	15	CAISVMTGVVDEQYF	TGTGCCATCAGTGTTATGACAGGGGTTGTGGACGAGCAGTACTTC
TRBD1	TRBJ1-1	TRBV19	-	14	CASSMRGPRTEAFF	TGTGCCAGTAGTATGAGGGGGCCAAGGACTGAAGCTTTCTTT
-	TRBJ2-1	TRBV19	-	14	CASMRSPSYNEQFF	TGTGCCAGTATGAGATCCCCCTCCTACAATGAGCAGTTCTTC
-	TRBJ2-5	TRBV9	-	17	CASSVAGQGWGQETQYF	TGTGCCAGCAGCGTTGCGGGGCAGGGATGGGGTCAAGAGACCCAGTACTTC
TRBD1	TRBJ1-2	TRBV4-1	few	20	CASSQAYSSRRDRTNYGYTF	TGCGCCAGCAGCCAAGCATATTCAAGTAGACGGGACAGAACAAACTATGGCTACACCTTC
TRBD1	TRBJ2-1	TRBV6-5	-	14	CASSYRQGRNEQFF	TGTGCCAGCAGCTACCGACAGGGGCGGAATGAGCAGTTCTTC
-	TRBJ1-6	TRBV4-3	-	16	CASSQESGTHGSPLHF	TGCGCCAGCAGCCAAGAATCGGGGACCCATGGTTCACCCCTCCACTTT
-	TRBJ1-3	TRBV7-2	-	16	CASSAVDKSSGNTIYF	TGTGCCAGCAGCGCGGTGGACAAGAGCTCTGGAAACACCATATATTTT
TRBD1	TRBJ2-1	TRBV7-9	-	15	CACPPPGGTYNEQFF	TGTGCATGCCCTCCCCCAGGGGGCACTTACAATGAGCAGTTCTTC
TRBD2	TRBJ2-1	TRBV6-1	-	14	CATLTSGGADEQFF	TGTGCCACCCTCACTAGCGGGGGGGCGGATGAGCAGTTCTTC
TRBD1	TRBJ2-5	TRBV7-9	-	15	CASKQGYSEQQTQYF	TGTGCCAGCAAACAGGGGTATTCAGAGCAACAGACCCAGTACTTC
-	TRBJ1-6	TRBV9	few	15	CASSVDSGEDSPLHF	TGTGCCAGCAGCGTAGATTCGGGGGAAGATTCACCCCTCCACTTT
-	TRBJ1-4	TRBV5-8	-	16	CASSLVGRPAPEKLFF	TGTGCCAGCAGCTTGGTGGGACGGCCTGCTCCAGAAAAACTGTTTTTT
-	TRBJ2-7	TRBV6-1	-	11	CASSDRREQYF	TGTGCCAGCAGTGACAGACGCGAGCAGTACTTC
TRBD2	TRBJ2-5	TRBV5-1	-	16	CASSLGNSGAQETQYF	TGCGCCAGCAGCTTGGGAAATAGCGGGGCACAAGAGACCCAGTACTTC
-	TRBJ1-1	TRBV4-1	few	14	CASRGPLMNTEAFF	TGCGCCAGCCGCGGCCCACTGATGAACACTGAAGCTTTCTTT
-	TRBJ2-6	TRBV4-2	-	17	CASSQVPGFSGANVLTF	TGTGCCAGCAGCCAAGTTCCGGGTTTCTCTGGGGCCAACGTCCTGACTTTC
-	TRBJ2-5	TRBV19	once	15	CASSTRHTRGETQYF	TGTGCCAGTAGTACCAGACATACCCGGGGAGAGACCCAGTACTTC
-	TRBJ1-5	TRBV28	once	16	CASSPEWALDNQPQHF	TGTGCCAGCAGTCCCGAATGGGCCCTCGACAATCAGCCCCAGCATTTT
-	TRBJ2-7	TRBV4-2	few	15	CASSQRGGVGSEQYF	TGTGCCAGCAGCCAAAGGGGAGGAGTCGGGTCCGAGCAGTACTTC
-	TRBJ1-4	TRBV18	-	13	CASSGDVGEKLFF	TGTGCCAGCTCAGGCGACGTTGGCGAAAAACTGTTTTTT
-	TRBJ2-6	TRBV7-2	-	15	CASSLDGTGANVLTF	TGTGCCAGCAGCTTAGATGGTACTGGGGCCAACGTCCTGACTTTC
TRBD2	TRBJ2-3	TRBV5-1	-	19	CASSSLLAGAPTSTDTQYF	TGCGCCAGCAGCTCCCTCCTAGCGGGGGCTCCAACTAGCACAGATACGCAGTATTTT
-	TRBJ1-5	TRBV5-8	-	15	CASSLRTNGAQPQHF	TGTGCCAGCAGCCTCCGGACAAACGGCGCGCAGCCCCAGCATTTT
-	TRBJ1-2	TRBV29-1	once	12	CSVDIGGSGYTF	TGCAGCGTTGACATCGGGGGATCTGGCTACACCTTC
TRBD2	TRBJ2-3	TRBV9	-	16	CASSVVGSGGADTQYF	TGTGCCAGCAGCGTAGTGGGTAGCGGGGGGGCAGATACGCAGTATTTT